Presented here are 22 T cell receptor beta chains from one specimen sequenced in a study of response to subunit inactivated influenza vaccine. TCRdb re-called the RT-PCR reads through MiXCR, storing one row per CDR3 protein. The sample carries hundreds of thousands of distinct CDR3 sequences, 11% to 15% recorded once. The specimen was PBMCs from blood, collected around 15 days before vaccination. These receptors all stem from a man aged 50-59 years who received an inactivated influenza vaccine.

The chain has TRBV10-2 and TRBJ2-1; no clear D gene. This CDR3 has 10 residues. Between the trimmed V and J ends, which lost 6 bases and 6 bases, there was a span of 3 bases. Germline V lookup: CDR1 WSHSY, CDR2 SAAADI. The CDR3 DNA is TGCGCCAGCAGGGCCAATGAGCAGTTCTTC. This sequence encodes CASRANEQFF.

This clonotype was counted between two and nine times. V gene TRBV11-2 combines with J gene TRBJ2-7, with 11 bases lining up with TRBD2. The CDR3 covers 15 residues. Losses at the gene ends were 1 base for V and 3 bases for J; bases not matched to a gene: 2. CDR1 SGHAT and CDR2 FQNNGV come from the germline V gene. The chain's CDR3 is CASSLVTSGSYEQYF. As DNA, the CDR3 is TGTGCCAGCAGCTTAGTCACTAGCGGGAGCTACGAGCAGTACTTC.

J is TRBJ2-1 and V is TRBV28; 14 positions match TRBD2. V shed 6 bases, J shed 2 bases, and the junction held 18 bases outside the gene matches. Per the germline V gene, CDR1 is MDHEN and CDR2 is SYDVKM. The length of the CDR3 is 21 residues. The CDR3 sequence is CASSPGAEGLAGEGPYNEQFF. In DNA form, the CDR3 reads TGTGCCAGCAGCCCTGGGGCGGAGGGACTAGCGGGAGAGGGCCCCTACAATGAGCAGTTCTTC.

The CDR3 protein is CASSRPGQANTIYF. The CDR3 bases are TGTGCCAGCTCACGACCGGGACAGGCAAACACCATATATTTT. This sequence joins TRBV18 and TRBJ1-3; 8 bases agree with TRBD1. CDR3 length: 14 residues. Germline lookup yields CDR1 KGHSH and CDR2 LQKENI. Unmatched junction bases numbered 5, after V lost 4 bases and J lost 6 bases.

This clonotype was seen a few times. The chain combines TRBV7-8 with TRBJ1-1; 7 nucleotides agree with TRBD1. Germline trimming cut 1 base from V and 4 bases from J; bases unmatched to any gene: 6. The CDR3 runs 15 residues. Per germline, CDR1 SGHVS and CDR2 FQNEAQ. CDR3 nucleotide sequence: TGTGCCAGCAGCTTAGGGTTTCCAGGGGGCACTGAAGCTTTCTTT. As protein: CASSLGFPGGTEAFF.

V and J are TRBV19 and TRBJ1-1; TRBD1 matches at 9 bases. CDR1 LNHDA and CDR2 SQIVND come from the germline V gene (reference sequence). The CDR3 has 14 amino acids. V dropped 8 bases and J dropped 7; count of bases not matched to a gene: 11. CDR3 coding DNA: TGTGCCAGTTTCTCAACAGGGGGCGCGGGTGAAGCTTTCTTT. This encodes CASFSTGGAGEAFF.

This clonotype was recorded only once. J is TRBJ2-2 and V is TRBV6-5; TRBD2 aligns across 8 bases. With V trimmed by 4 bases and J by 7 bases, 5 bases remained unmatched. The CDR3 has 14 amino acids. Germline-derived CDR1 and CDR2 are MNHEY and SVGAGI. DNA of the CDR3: TGTGCCAGCAGTTTCGGGGGGGTTGGCGGGGAGCTGTTTTTT. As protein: CASSFGGVGGELFF.

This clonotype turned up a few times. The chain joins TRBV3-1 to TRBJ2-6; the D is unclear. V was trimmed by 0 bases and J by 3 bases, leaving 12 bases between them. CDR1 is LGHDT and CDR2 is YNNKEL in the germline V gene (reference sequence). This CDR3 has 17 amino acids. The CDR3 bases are TGTGCCAGCAGCCAAGATTCTGGGGTTGGTGGGGCCAACGTCCTGACTTTC. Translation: CASSQDSGVGGANVLTF.

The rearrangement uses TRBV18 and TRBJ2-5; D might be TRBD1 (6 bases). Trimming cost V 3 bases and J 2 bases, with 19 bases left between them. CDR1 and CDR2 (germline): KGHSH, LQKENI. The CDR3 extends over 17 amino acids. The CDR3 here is CASSPIGAGVGQETQYF. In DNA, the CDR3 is TGTGCCAGCTCACCGATTGGGGCAGGGGTTGGACAAGAGACCCAGTACTTC.

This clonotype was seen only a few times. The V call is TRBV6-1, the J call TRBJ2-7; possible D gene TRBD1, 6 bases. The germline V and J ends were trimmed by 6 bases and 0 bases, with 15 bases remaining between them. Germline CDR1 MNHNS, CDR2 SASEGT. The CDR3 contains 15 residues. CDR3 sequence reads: CASSERAGDSYEQYF. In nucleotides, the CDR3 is TGTGCCAGCAGCGAACGTGCAGGGGACTCCTACGAGCAGTACTTC.

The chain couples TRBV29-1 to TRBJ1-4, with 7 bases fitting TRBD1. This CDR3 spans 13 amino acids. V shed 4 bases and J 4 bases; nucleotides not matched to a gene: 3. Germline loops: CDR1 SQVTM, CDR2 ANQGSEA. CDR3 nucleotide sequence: TGCAGCGTTGCCAGGGGGATTAATGAAAAACTGTTTTTT. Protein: CSVARGINEKLFF. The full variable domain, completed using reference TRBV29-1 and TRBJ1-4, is SAVISQKPSRDICQRGTSLTIQCQVDSQVTMMFWYRQQPGQSLTLIATANQGSEATYESGFVIDKFPISRPNLTFSTLTVSNMSPEDSSIYLCSVARGINEKLFFGSGTQLSVL.

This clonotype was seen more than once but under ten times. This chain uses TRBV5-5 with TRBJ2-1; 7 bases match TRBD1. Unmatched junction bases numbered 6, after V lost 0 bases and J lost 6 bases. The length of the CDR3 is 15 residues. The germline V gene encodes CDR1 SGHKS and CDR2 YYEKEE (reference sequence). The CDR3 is CASSLAPGTANEQFF. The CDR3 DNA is TGTGCCAGCAGCTTGGCACCCGGGACAGCCAATGAGCAGTTCTTC.

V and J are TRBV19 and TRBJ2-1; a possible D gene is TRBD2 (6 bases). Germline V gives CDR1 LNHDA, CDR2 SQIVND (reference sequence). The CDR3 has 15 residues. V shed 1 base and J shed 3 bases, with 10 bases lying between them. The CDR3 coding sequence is TGTGCCAGTAGTATAGCACTAGCAGACTACAATGAGCAGTTCTTC. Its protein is CASSIALADYNEQFF.

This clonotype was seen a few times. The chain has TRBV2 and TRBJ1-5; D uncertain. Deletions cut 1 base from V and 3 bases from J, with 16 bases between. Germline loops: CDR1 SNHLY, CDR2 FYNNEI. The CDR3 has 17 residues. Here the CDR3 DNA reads TGTGCCAGCAGTGAAGGATCTGGTTTGCGTGTCAATCAGCCCCAGCATTTT. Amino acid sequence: CASSEGSGLRVNQPQHF.

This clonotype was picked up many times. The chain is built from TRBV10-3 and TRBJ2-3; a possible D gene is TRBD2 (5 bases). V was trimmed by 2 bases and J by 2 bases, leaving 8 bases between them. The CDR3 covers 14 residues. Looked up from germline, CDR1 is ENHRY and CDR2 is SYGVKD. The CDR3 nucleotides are TGTGCCATCAGTGAGGCGGACTTCACAGATACGCAGTATTTT. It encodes CAISEADFTDTQYF.

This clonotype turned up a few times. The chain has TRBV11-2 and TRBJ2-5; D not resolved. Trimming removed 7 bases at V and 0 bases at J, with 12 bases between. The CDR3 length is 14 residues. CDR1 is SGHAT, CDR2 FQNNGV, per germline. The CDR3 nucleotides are TGTGCCAGCACCACCGACCTGTACCAAGAGACCCAGTACTTC. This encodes CASTTDLYQETQYF.

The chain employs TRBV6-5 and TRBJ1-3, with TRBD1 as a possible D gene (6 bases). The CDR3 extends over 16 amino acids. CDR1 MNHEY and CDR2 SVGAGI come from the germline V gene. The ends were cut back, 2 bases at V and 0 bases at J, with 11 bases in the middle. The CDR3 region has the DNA TGTGCCAGCAGTTACGGACAGCCGGACTCTGGAAACACCATATATTTT. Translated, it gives CASSYGQPDSGNTIYF.

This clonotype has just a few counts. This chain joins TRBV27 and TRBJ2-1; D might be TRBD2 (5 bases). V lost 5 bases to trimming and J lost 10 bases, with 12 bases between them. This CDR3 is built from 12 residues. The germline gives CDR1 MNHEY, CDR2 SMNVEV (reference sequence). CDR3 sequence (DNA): TGTGCCAGCAGTCCTAGCTTGGGGGAGCAGTTCTTC. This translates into CASSPSLGEQFF.

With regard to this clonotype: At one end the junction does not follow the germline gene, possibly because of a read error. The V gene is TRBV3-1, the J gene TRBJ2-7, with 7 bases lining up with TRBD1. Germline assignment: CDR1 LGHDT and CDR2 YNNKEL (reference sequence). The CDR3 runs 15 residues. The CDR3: CASSKDRDASYEQYF. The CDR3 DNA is TGTGCCAGCAGCAAAGACAGGGACGCCTCCTACGAGCAGTACTTC.

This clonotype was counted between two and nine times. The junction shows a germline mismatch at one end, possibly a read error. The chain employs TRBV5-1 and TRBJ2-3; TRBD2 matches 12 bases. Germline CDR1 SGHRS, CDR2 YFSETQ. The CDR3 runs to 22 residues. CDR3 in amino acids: CASSLVPGLAGVISPGTETQYF. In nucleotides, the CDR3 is TGCGCCAGCAGCTTGGTGCCGGGACTAGCGGGCGTTATATCCCCCGGCACAGAGACGCAGTATTTT.

In DNA, the CDR3 is TGTGCCAGCAGGGGACAGGTGGACACTGAAGCTTTCTTT. Its protein is CASRGQVDTEAFF. The chain carries TRBV11-2 and TRBJ1-1; 8 positions agree with TRBD1. Germline values: CDR1 SGHAT, CDR2 FQNNGV. The CDR3 is 13 amino acids. The junction had 3 bases not matched to a gene; V was cut back by 6 bases and J by 3 bases.

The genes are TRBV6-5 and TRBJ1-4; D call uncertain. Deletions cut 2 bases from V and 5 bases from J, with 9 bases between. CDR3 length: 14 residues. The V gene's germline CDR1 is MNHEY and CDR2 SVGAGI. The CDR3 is CASSYTSPNEKLFF. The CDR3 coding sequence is TGTGCCAGCAGTTACACAAGTCCGAATGAAAAACTGTTTTTT.